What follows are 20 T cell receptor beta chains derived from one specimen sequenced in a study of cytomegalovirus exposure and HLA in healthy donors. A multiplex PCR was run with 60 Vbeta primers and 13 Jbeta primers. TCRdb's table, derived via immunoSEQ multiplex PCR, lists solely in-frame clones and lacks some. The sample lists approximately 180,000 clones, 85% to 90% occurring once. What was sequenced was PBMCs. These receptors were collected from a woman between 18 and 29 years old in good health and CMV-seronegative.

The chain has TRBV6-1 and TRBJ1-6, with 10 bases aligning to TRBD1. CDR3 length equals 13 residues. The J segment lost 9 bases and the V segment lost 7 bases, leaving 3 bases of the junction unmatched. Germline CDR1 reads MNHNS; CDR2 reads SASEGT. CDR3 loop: CASTRDRGSPLHF. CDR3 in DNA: TGTGCCAGCACCCGGGACAGGGGTTCACCCCTCCACTTT.

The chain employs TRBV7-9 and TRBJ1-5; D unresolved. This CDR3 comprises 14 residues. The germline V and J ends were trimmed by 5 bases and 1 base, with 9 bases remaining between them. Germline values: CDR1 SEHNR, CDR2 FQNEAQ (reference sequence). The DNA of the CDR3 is TGTGCCAGCAGCGCGGGTGGCAGCAATCAGCCCCAGCATTTT. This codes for CASSAGGSNQPQHF.

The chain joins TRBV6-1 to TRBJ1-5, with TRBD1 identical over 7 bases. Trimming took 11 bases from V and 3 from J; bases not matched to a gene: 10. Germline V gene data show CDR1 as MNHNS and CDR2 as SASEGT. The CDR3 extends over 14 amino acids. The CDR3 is CAGIIGTANQPQHF. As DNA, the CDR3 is TGTGCCGGCATTATCGGGACAGCCAATCAGCCCCAGCATTTT.

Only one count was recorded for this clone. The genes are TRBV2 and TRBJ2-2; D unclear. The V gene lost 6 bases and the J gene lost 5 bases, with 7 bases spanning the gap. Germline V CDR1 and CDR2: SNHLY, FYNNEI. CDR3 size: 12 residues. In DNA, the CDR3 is TGTGCCAGCAGACCTATAACCGGGGAGCTGTTTTTT. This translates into CASRPITGELFF.

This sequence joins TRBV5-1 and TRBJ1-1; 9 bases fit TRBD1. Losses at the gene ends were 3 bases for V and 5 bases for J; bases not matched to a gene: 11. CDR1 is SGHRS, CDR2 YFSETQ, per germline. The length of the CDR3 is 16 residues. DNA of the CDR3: TGCGCCAGCAGCTCCCGGGGGGGACAGGGAGTAACTGAAGCTTTCTTT. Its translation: CASSSRGGQGVTEAFF.

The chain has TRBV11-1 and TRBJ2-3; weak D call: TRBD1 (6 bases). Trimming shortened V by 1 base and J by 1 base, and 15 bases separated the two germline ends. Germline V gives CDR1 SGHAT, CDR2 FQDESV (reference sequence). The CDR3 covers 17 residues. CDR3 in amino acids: CASSLGWGSGGTDTQYF. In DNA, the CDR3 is TGTGCCAGCAGCTTAGGTTGGGGGTCAGGGGGCACAGATACGCAGTATTTT.

This CDR3 is CASSFRVSSYNEQFF. CDR3 DNA sequence: TGTGCCAGCAGCTTCCGGGTCAGCTCCTACAATGAGCAGTTCTTC. The V call is TRBV11-3, the J call TRBJ2-1; D is unclear. CDR3 length equals 15 residues. Germline CDR1 SGHNT, CDR2 YENEEA. V dropped 3 bases and J dropped 0 bases, with 9 bases sitting between them.

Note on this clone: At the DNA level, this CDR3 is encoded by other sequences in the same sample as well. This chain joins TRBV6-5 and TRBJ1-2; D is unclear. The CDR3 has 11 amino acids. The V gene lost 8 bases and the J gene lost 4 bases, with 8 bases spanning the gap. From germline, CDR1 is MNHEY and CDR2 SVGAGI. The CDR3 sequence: CASSTGYGYTF. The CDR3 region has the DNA TGTGCCAGCTCCACTGGCTATGGCTACACCTTC.

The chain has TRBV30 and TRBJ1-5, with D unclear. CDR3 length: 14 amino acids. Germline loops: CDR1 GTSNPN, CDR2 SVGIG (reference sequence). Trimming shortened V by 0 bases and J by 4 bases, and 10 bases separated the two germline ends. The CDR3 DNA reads TGTGCCTGGAGTGTAAACAGCCTAAATCAGCCCCAGCATTTT. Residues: CAWSVNSLNQPQHF.

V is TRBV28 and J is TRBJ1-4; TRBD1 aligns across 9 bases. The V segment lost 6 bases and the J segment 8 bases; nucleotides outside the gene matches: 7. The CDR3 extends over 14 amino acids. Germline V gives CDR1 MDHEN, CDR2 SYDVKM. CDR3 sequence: CASRGPGQGEKLFF. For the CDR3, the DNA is TGTGCCAGCAGGGGACCGGGACAGGGAGAAAAACTGTTTTTT.

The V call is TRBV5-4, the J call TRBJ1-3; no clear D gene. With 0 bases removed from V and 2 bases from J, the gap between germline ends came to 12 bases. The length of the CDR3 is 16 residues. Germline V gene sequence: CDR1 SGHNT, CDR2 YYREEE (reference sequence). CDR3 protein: CASSLGLSGTGNTIYF. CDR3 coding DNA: TGTGCCAGCAGCTTGGGCTTATCAGGAACTGGAAACACCATATATTTT. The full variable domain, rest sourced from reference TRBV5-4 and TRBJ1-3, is ETGVTQSPTHLIKTRGQQVTLRCSSQSGHNTVSWYQQALGQGPQFIFQYYREEENGRGNFPPRFSGLQFPNYSSELNVNALELDDSALYLCASSLGLSGTGNTIYFGEGSWLTVV.

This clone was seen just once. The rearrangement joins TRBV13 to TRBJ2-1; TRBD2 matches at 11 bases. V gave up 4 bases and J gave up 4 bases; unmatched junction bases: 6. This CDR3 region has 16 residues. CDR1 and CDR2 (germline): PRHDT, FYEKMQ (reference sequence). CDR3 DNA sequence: TGTGCCAGCAGCTCCGGACTAGCGGGTATTTACAATGAGCAGTTCTTC. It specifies CASSSGLAGIYNEQFF.

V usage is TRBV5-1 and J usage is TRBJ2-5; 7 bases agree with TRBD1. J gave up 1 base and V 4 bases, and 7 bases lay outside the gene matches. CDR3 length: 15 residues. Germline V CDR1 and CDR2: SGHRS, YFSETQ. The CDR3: CASSPIRDSQETQYF. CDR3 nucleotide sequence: TGCGCCAGCAGCCCCATCCGGGACAGCCAAGAGACCCAGTACTTC.

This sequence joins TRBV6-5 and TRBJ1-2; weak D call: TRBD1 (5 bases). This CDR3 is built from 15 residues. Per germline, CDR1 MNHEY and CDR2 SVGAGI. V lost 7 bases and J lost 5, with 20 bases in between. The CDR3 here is CASTPGGGVWYGYTF. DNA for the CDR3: TGTGCCAGCACCCCCGGGGGGGGAGTATGGTATGGCTACACCTTC.

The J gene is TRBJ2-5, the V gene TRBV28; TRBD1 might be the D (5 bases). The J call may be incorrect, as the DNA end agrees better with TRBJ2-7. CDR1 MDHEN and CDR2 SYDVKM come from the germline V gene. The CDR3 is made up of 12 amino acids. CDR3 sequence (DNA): TGTGCCAGCAGTCCCCGACAGAGCGAGCAGTACTTC. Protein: CASSPRQSEQYF.

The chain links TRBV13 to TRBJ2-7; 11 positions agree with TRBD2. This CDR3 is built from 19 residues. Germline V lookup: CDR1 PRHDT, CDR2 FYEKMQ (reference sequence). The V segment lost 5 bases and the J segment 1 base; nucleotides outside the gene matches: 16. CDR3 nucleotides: TGTGCCAGCAGCCCAGGAGTAACTAGCGGGAGTGGTAGGTCCTACGAGCAGTACTTC. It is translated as CASSPGVTSGSGRSYEQYF.

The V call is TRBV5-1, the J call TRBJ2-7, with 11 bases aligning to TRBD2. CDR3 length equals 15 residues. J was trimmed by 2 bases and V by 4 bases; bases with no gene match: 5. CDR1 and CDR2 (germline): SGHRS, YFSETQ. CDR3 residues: CASSRGTSGAYEQYF. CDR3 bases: TGCGCCAGCAGCCGAGGGACTAGCGGTGCCTACGAGCAGTACTTC.

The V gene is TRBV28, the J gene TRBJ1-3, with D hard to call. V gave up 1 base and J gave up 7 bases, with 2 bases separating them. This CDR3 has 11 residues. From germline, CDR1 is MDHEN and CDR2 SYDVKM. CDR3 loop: CASSLSNTIYF. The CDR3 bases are TGTGCCAGCAGTTTATCGAACACCATATATTTT.

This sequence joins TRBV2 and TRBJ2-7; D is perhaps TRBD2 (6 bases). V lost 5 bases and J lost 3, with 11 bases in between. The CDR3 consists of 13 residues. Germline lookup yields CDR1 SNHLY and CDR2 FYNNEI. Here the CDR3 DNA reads TGTGCCAGCAGTCACCCGGGGGACTACGAGCAGTACTTC. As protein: CASSHPGDYEQYF.

For the CDR3, the DNA is TGTGCCAGCAGCTTCGGGGGGGCGGAGACCCAGTACTTC. Its protein product is CASSFGGAETQYF. This rearrangement joins TRBV5-4 to TRBJ2-5; 8 bases are shared with TRBD2. CDR3 length equals 13 residues. From germline, CDR1 is SGHNT and CDR2 YYREEE (reference sequence). V gave up 2 bases and J gave up 5 bases; unmatched junction bases: 2.